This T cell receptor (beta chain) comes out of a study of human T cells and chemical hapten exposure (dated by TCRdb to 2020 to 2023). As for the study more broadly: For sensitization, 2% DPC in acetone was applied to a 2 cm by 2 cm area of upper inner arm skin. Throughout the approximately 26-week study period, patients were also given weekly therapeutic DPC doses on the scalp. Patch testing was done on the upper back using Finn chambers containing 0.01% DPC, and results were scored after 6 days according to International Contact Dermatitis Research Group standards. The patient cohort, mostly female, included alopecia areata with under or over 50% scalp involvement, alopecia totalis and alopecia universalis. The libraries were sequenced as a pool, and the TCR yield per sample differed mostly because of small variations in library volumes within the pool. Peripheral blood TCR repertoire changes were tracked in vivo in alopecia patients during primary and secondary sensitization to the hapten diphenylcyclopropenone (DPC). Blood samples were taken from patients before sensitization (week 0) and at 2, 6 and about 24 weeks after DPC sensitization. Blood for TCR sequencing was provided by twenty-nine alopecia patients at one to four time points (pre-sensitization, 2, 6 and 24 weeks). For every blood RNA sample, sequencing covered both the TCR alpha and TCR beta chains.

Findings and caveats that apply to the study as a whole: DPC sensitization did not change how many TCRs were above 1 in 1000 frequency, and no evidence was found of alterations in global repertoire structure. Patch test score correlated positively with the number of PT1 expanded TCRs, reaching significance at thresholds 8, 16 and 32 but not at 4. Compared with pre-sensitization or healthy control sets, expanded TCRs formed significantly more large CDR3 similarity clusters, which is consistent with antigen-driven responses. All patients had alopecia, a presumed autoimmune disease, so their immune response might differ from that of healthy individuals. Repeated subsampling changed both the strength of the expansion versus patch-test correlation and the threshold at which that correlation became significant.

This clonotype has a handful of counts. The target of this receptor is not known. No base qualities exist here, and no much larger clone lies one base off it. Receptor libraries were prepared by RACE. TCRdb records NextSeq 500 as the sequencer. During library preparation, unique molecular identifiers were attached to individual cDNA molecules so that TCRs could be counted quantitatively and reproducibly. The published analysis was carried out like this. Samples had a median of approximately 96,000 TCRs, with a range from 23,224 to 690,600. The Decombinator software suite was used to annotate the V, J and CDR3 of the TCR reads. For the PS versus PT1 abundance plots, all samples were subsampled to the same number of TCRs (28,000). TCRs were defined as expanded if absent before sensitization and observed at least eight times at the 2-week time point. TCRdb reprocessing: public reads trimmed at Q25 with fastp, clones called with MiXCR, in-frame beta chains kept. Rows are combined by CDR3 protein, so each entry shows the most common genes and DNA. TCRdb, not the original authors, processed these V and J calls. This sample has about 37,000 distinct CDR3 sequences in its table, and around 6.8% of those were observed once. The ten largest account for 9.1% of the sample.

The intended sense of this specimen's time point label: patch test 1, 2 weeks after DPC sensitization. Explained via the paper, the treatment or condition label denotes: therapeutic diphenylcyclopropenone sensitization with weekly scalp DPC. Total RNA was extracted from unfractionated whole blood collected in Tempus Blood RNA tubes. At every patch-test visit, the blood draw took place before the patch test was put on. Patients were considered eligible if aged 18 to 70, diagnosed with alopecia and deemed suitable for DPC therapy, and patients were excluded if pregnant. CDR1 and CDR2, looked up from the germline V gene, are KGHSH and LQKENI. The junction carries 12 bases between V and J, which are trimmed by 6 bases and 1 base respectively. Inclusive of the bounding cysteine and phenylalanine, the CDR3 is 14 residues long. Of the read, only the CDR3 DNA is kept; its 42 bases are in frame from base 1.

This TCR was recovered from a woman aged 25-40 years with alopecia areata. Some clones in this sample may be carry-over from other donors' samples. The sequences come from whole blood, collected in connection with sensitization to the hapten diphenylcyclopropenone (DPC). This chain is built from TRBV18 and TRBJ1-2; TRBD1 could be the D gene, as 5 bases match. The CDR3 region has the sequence CASSPDNLNYGYTF. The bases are TGTGCCAGCTCCCCGGACAATCTTAACTATGGCTACACCTTC.